This T cell receptor beta chain was found in a study of blood T cell repertoires in COVID-19. V lost 4 bases and J 8 bases, leaving 27 bases between the germline ends. In germline, CDR1 is SEHNR, CDR2 FQNEAQ (reference sequence). This CDR3 is 18 amino acids long. The method was immunoSEQ multiplex PCR; TCRdb's version includes in-frame clones alone and lacks a portion of them. The sample lists fewer than 85,000 clones, over 80% occurring once. Sequencing was done on a sample of peripheral blood. This TCR derives from a man aged 45-65 years with active COVID-19. The chain recombines TRBV7-9 with TRBJ2-4; a weak D match, TRBD2 (6 bases). CDR3 sequence reads: CASSSSIVASYGGDIQYF. The CDR3 DNA reads TGTGCCAGCAGCTCGTCAATAGTGGCTAGCTATGGCGGGGACATTCAGTACTTC.